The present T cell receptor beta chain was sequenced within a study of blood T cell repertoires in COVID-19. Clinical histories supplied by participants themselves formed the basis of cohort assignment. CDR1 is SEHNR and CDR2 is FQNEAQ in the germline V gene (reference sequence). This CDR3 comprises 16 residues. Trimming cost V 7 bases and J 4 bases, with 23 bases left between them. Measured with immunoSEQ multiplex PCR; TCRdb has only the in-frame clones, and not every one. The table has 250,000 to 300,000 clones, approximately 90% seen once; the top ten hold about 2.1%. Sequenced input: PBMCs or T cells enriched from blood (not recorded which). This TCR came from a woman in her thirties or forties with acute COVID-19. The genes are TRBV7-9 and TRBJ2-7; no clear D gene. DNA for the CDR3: TGTGCCAGCATCAGATATCGTCTTGGGCTGATATACGAGCAGTACTTC. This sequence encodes CASIRYRLGLIYEQYF.